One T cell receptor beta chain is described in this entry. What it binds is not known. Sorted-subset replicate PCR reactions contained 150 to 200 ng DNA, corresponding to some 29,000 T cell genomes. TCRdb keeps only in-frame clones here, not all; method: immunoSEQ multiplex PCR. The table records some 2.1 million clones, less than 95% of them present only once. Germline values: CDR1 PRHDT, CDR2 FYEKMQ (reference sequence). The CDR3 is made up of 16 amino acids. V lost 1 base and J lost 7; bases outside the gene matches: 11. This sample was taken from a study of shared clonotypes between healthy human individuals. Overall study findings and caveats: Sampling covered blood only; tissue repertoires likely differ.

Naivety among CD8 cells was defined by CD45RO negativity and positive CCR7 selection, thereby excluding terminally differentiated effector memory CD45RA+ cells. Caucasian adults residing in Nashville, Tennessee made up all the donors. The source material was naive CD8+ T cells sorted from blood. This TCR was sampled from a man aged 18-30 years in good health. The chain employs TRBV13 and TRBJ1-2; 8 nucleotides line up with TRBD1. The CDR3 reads CASSLVGQGFVGGYTF. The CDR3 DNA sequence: TGTGCCAGCAGCTTAGTAGGACAGGGTTTTGTTGGTGGCTACACCTTC.